This paragraph reports one TCR beta chain. In germline, CDR1 is SQVTM, CDR2 ANQGSEA. This CDR3 is 11 amino acids long. Trimming stripped 7 bases from V and 6 bases from J, with 12 bases between. This record comes from a study of CD8 T cells in Susac syndrome. Whole-study context: Patients with Susac syndrome were, at the time of blood collection, therapy-naive, maintained on corticosteroids, or maintained on intravenous immunoglobulin alone.

FACS was used to enrich TEMRA cells, whereas the CD8+ and CD4+ T cells were obtained by negative isolation. RNA amounts of 0.5 to 1 ug underwent reverse transcription with random hexamers. The TCR beta CDR3 was amplified by immunoSEQ multiplex PCR across 54 Vbeta, 13 Jbeta. One entry per CDR3 protein results from TCRdb running MiXCR on the immunoSEQ multiplex PCR reads. In the table there are around 230,000 distinct CDR3 sequences, less than 96% of which are singletons. The chain combines TRBV29-1 with TRBJ1-2; maybe TRBD1 (6 bases). The material sequenced was CD4+ T cells from PBMCs. The origin of this receptor is a human donor with Susac syndrome. CDR3 bases: TGCAGCGACCTAGGGGGGGATGGCTACACCTTC. This encodes CSDLGGDGYTF.